Given below is one TCR beta chain in context. Antigen specificity is unknown. These data belong to a study of blood T cells in healthy people across ages. General study results and limits: For the donors, CMV status was unknown and possibly confounded expanded clonotype changes. Both higher diversity and more naive CD4+ cells marked long-lived donors when set against aged donors.

For the second PCR, which ran for roughly 6 to 12 cycles, a sample-barcoded 5' primer and a J-beta primer mix were used. TCRdb analysed the 5' RACE reads with MiXCR anew, one entry per CDR3 protein. The sample shows under 1 million distinct CDR3 sequences, 40% to 50% of them seen only once. This CDR3 is built from 16 residues. The chain is built from TRBV21-1 and TRBJ1-4. TRBV21-1 is a pseudogene segment. The receptor was derived from a man aged 55 to 70 in good health. Source material: blood. CDR3 nucleotides: TGTGCCAGCAGCGTCCCTGGGGGGACTATTAATGAAAAACTGTTTTTT. Amino acids: CASSVPGGTINEKLFF.